These 23 T cell receptor beta chains came from one sample sequenced in a study of siplizumab effects on memory and regulatory T cells. TCRdb's table, derived via immunoSEQ multiplex PCR, lists solely in-frame clones and lacks some. The repertoire holds tens of thousands of clones, with approximately 95% as singletons. The sample taken for sequencing was CD8+ T cells sorted from blood. Every receptor here comes from a human donor in good health.

The chain links TRBV7-9 to TRBJ2-7; tentative D call: TRBD1 (5 bases). The CDR3 runs to 12 residues. The V gene lost 1 base and the J gene lost 6 bases, with 7 bases spanning the gap. Looked up from germline, CDR1 is SEHNR and CDR2 is FQNEAQ (reference sequence). The CDR3 nucleotides read TGTGCCAGCAGCTTAGGACAGAGCGAGCAGTACTTC. It specifies CASSLGQSEQYF.

The chain is built from TRBV9 and TRBJ2-7; 9 bases align to TRBD2. CDR1 SGDLS and CDR2 YYNGEE come from the germline V gene. V was pared by 4 bases and J by 2 bases, with 7 bases of the junction left unmatched. This CDR3 has 15 amino acids. The CDR3 coding sequence is TGTGCCAGCAGCCCCCGTGGGACTAGCACCTACGAGCAGTACTTC. Translated: CASSPRGTSTYEQYF.

This clone was counted between two and nine times. The chain employs TRBV4-1 and TRBJ1-1; 8 positions match TRBD1. The J segment lost 2 bases and the V segment lost 5 bases, leaving 1 base of the junction unmatched. This CDR3 has 13 amino acids. Germline V gene data show CDR1 as MGHRA and CDR2 as YSYEKL. The CDR3: CASSGQGNTEAFF. The CDR3 coding sequence is TGCGCCAGCAGCGGACAGGGCAACACTGAAGCTTTCTTT.

The chain links TRBV7-3 to TRBJ2-3; TRBD2 aligns across 9 bases. Trimming took 1 base from V and 3 from J; bases not matched to a gene: 11. CDR3 length: 18 amino acids. CDR1 and CDR2 from the germline V gene are SGHTA and FQGTGA. CDR3 region: CASSLNGGRAEVTDTQYF. For the CDR3, the DNA is TGTGCCAGCAGCTTAAACGGCGGGAGGGCCGAGGTGACAGATACGCAGTATTTT.

CDR3 sequence (DNA): TGCGCCACGGAACTAGCGGGAGGCTACGAGCAGTACTTC. This gives the protein CATELAGGYEQYF. This chain links TRBV10-2 with TRBJ2-7, with TRBD2 identical over 12 bases. The germline V gene encodes CDR1 WSHSY and CDR2 SAAADI. This CDR3 region has 13 residues. V gave up 10 bases and J gave up 3 bases; unmatched junction bases: 4.

The chain recombines TRBV5-1 with TRBJ2-2; 12 bases agree with TRBD2. Germline CDR1 is SGHRS and CDR2 is YFSETQ. Trimming at V came to 0 bases and at J to 6 bases, leaving 3 bases not matched to a gene. The CDR3 runs 16 residues. The CDR3 DNA reads as TGCGCCAGCAGCTTGGAACTAGCGGGAGGAGCCGGGGAGCTGTTTTTT. This sequence encodes CASSLELAGGAGELFF.

The chain joins TRBV19 to TRBJ2-3, with D hard to call. This CDR3 is built from 12 residues. V was cut by 5 bases and J by 5 bases, with 8 bases left in between. Germline V gives CDR1 LNHDA, CDR2 SQIVND (reference sequence). Here the CDR3 DNA reads TGTGCCAGTAGTCGCGGAAGAGATACGCAGTATTTT. Translation: CASSRGRDTQYF.

The rearrangement joins TRBV10-1 to TRBJ1-6, with D possibly being TRBD1 (6 bases). Between the trimmed V and J ends, which lost 4 bases and 7 bases, there was a span of 11 bases. Germline-derived CDR1 and CDR2 are WNHNN and SYGVQD (reference sequence). The CDR3 spans 14 residues. The CDR3 nucleotides are TGCGCCAGCAGTGCGGGACAACTAAATTCACCCCTCCACTTT. Translating it yields CASSAGQLNSPLHF.

This rearrangement joins TRBV6-4 to TRBJ2-2; D is uncertain. Germline CDR1 MRHNA, CDR2 SNTAGT. Trimming left V 2 bases short and J 3 bases short, with 4 bases between. This CDR3 is 13 amino acids long. CDR3 bases: TGTGCCAGCAGTGACCCATACACCGGGGAGCTGTTTTTT. Translating gives CASSDPYTGELFF.

The chain links TRBV9 to TRBJ1-4; no definite D call. Looked up from germline, CDR1 is SGDLS and CDR2 is YYNGEE. The germline V and J ends were trimmed by 7 bases and 3 bases, with 13 bases remaining between them. CDR3 length: 14 amino acids. The CDR3 coding sequence is TGTGCCAGCTCTAGTGGGTGGGCTAATGAAAAACTGTTTTTT. It yields the protein CASSSGWANEKLFF. Based on the CDR3 plus reference TRBV9 and TRBJ1-4, the full variable domain is DSGVTQTPKHLITATGQRVTLRCSPRSGDLSVYWYQQSLDQGLQFLIQYYNGEERAKGNILERFSAQQFPDLHSELNLSSLELGDSALYFCASSSGWANEKLFFGSGTQLSVL.

The sample holds one count of this clone. V is TRBV5-4 and J is TRBJ2-1; D unresolved. CDR3 length: 11 residues. V was pared by 0 bases and J by 7 bases, with 2 bases between. CDR1 is SGHNT, CDR2 YYREEE, per germline (reference sequence). The CDR3 is CASSLGNEQFF. The CDR3 DNA sequence: TGTGCCAGCAGCTTGGGAAATGAGCAGTTCTTC.

The rearrangement links TRBV27 to TRBJ2-2, with D uncertain. V dropped 4 bases and J dropped 5 bases, with 11 bases sitting between them. The CDR3 is made up of 14 amino acids. Germline V CDR1 and CDR2: MNHEY, SMNVEV (reference sequence). The CDR3 DNA is TGTGCCAGCAGTTCGATTACAGAAACCGGGGAGCTGTTTTTT. Translation: CASSSITETGELFF.

On this clone: A read error may account for a junction end that differs from germline. The V and J genes are TRBV7-7 and TRBJ2-7; the D gene is possibly TRBD2 (5 bases). CDR1 is SSHAT and CDR2 is FNYEAQ in the germline V gene (reference sequence). There are 14 residues in the CDR3. The CDR3 sequence: CASSLALGGYEQYF. CDR3 in DNA: TGTGCTAGCAGCTTAGCCCTTGGAGGCTACGAGCAGTACTTC.

V is TRBV19 and J is TRBJ1-2; D perhaps matches TRBD1 (6 bases). The CDR3 is 13 residues long. Germline values: CDR1 LNHDA, CDR2 SQIVND (reference sequence). Trimming took off 9 bases at V and 7 bases at J, with 18 bases between the two ends. The chain's CDR3 is CASHPPGGPGYTF. CDR3 DNA sequence: TGTGCCAGCCATCCCCCGGGGGGGCCTGGCTACACCTTC.

The chain has TRBV6-5 and TRBJ2-3; D unclear. Germline V lookup: CDR1 MNHEY, CDR2 SVGAGI. Trimming shortened V by 6 bases and J by 5 bases, and 12 bases separated the two germline ends. The CDR3 is 13 residues long. The CDR3, as DNA: TGTGCCAGCAGCGTCCTCGGCAGAGATACGCAGTATTTT. It is translated as CASSVLGRDTQYF.

The CDR3 reads CASSAGLAFERLSTDTQYF. The CDR3 region has the DNA TGTGCCAGTAGTGCGGGACTAGCGTTCGAACGGCTTAGCACAGATACGCAGTATTTT. V and J are TRBV19 and TRBJ2-3; 10 positions agree with TRBD2. The CDR3 sequence is 19 residues long. CDR1 is LNHDA and CDR2 is SQIVND in the germline V gene (reference sequence). Losses at the gene ends were 5 bases for V and 0 bases for J; bases not matched to a gene: 14.

The J gene is TRBJ1-2, the V gene TRBV29-1; no firm D call. CDR3 length: 9 amino acids. Deletions cut 4 bases from V and 6 bases from J, with 3 bases between. Germline CDR1 is SQVTM and CDR2 is ANQGSEA. The CDR3 reads CSVADGYTF. The DNA for the CDR3 is TGCAGCGTTGCTGATGGCTACACCTTC.

This rearrangement joins TRBV28 to TRBJ2-7; D tentatively reads TRBD1 or TRBD2 (6 bases each). The CDR3 extends over 14 amino acids. Trimming left V 8 bases short and J 2 bases short, with 16 bases between. The germline gives CDR1 MDHEN, CDR2 SYDVKM. CDR3 sequence: CASLIGGGTYEQYF. The CDR3 coding sequence is TGTGCCAGCCTCATTGGAGGGGGAACCTACGAGCAGTACTTC.

The rearrangement uses TRBV28 and TRBJ2-7; TRBD1 agrees at 7 bases. The V gene's germline CDR1 is MDHEN and CDR2 SYDVKM. The junction had 11 bases not matched to a gene; V was cut back by 5 bases and J by 4 bases. The CDR3 runs to 15 residues. In nucleotides, the CDR3 is TGTGCCAGCAGTCCCATAAGGGACAGACGATACGAGCAGTACTTC. It codes for CASSPIRDRRYEQYF.

The chain is built from TRBV4-1 and TRBJ2-4; 7 bases line up with TRBD2. The CDR3 is 17 amino acids. Trimming took 0 bases from V and 9 from J; bases not matched to a gene: 14. The germline CDR1 and CDR2 sequences are MGHRA and YSYEKL. The CDR3 spells CASSQEAGVLGLSIQYF. The CDR3 nucleotides read TGCGCCAGCAGCCAAGAGGCGGGAGTTCTGGGTTTGAGCATTCAGTACTTC.

The rearrangement uses TRBV29-1 and TRBJ2-1; D is perhaps TRBD2 (6 bases). The CDR3 is made up of 14 amino acids. Between the trimmed V and J ends, which lost 7 bases and 9 bases, there was a span of 22 bases. The germline gives CDR1 SQVTM, CDR2 ANQGSEA. CDR3 coding DNA: TGCAGCGGTGGAGGAGGGCCTCATTATACTGAGCAGTTCTTC. Translation: CSGGGGPHYTEQFF.

The chain uses TRBV19 and TRBJ2-3; the D gene is possibly TRBD1 (6 bases). The V gene lost 6 bases and the J gene lost 1 base, with 11 bases spanning the gap. Germline-derived CDR1 and CDR2 are LNHDA and SQIVND (reference sequence). The CDR3 totals 14 residues. The CDR3 nucleotides read TGTGCCAGTAGGCTGACAGGACGCACAGATACGCAGTATTTT. Translation gives CASRLTGRTDTQYF.

V and J are TRBV30 and TRBJ1-2; no firm D call. This CDR3 spans 14 amino acids. Germline V gives CDR1 GTSNPN, CDR2 SVGIG (reference sequence). V was cut by 4 bases and J by 0 bases, with 12 bases left in between. CDR3 nucleotide sequence: TGTGCCTGGAAACGGGCGGTCCCTAACTATGGCTACACCTTC. Encoded protein: CAWKRAVPNYGYTF.